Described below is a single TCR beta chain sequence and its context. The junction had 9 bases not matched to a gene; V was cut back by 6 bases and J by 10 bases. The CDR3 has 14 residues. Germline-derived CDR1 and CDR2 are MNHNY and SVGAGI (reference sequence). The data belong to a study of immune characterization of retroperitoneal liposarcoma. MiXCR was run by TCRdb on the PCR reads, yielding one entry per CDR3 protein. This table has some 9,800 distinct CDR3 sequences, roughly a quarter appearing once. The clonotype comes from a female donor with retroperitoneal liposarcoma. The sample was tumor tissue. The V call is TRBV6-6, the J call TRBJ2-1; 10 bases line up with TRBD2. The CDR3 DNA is TGTGCCAGCAGCAAGCGGGGGGGGACCTACGAGCAGTTCTTC. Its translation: CASSKRGGTYEQFF.